These 10 T cell receptor beta chains were all obtained from the same sample, sequenced in a study of CD8 T cells in Susac syndrome. Random hexamers were used to reverse transcribe the RNA input (about 0.45 to 1 ug). Each CDR3 protein is one row after TCRdb ran MiXCR on the immunoSEQ multiplex PCR reads. The sample lists 160,000 or so distinct CDR3 sequences, 90% to 95% seen once, with approximately 0.15% in the top ten. The sequencing input was CD4+ T cells from PBMCs. The receptors derive from a human donor with Susac syndrome.

The rearrangement joins TRBV7-8 to TRBJ2-3, with 7 bases that match TRBD2. Trimming took 6 bases from V and 4 from J; bases not matched to a gene: 1. The CDR3 is 12 amino acids. Germline CDR1 SGHVS, CDR2 FQNEAQ. This chain's CDR3 is CASSREADTQYF. CDR3 coding DNA: TGTGCCAGCAGTCGGGAGGCAGATACGCAGTATTTT.

V gene TRBV13 combines with J gene TRBJ2-3; D gene unclear. The CDR3 is 13 amino acids. Germline V lookup: CDR1 PRHDT, CDR2 FYEKMQ (reference sequence). V lost 5 bases and J lost 4, with 10 bases in between. In DNA form, the CDR3 reads TGTGCCAGCAGCCGAGGTAGTTCAGATACGCAGTATTTT. Translation: CASSRGSSDTQYF.

This sequence joins TRBV3-1 and TRBJ2-4, with D unclear. The germline gives CDR1 LGHDT, CDR2 YNNKEL (reference sequence). V was shortened by 0 bases and J by 6 bases, with 3 bases between the two germline ends. CDR3 size: 12 residues. The chain's CDR3 is CASSQDRNIQYF. The CDR3 nucleotides are TGTGCCAGCAGCCAAGATCGAAACATTCAGTACTTC.

The chain links TRBV4-1 to TRBJ1-2; maybe TRBD1 (6 bases). There are 15 residues in the CDR3. Germline CDR1 MGHRA, CDR2 YSYEKL. The V and J ends lost 1 base and 5 bases respectively, with 14 bases between them. The CDR3 nucleotides are TGCGCCAGCAGCCAAGGTATCGGGACACCTTATGGCTACACCTTC. This codes for CASSQGIGTPYGYTF.

The chain links TRBV7-6 to TRBJ2-3, with D maybe TRBD1 (6 bases). From germline, CDR1 is SGHVS and CDR2 FNYEAQ. Trimming shortened V by 2 bases and J by 4 bases, and 13 bases separated the two germline ends. The CDR3 loop spans 15 amino acids. The CDR3 sequence: CASSLRQAGADTQYF. DNA for the CDR3: TGTGCCAGCAGCTTACGACAGGCTGGGGCAGATACGCAGTATTTT.

The chain carries TRBV7-9 and TRBJ2-7, with D perhaps matching TRBD1 (6 bases). Germline V gene data show CDR1 as SEHNR and CDR2 as FQNEAQ (reference sequence). The germline V and J ends were trimmed by 8 bases and 6 bases, with 23 bases remaining between them. The CDR3 runs 15 residues. The CDR3 DNA is TGTGCCAGCGGGGGTCTACTCTCAGGGGATTCCGAGCAGTACTTC. The encoded protein is CASGGLLSGDSEQYF.

The rearrangement links TRBV6-5 to TRBJ1-2; no clear D gene. Trimming stripped 0 bases from V and 6 bases from J, with 11 bases between. CDR3 length: 14 amino acids. CDR1 and CDR2 (germline): MNHEY, SVGAGI. CDR3 nucleotides: TGTGCCAGCAGTTACTCTAAGATAGGGAATGGCTACACCTTC. It yields the protein CASSYSKIGNGYTF.

V and J are TRBV27 and TRBJ2-7; 9 bases fit TRBD1. The trim removed 0 bases at V and 10 bases at J, leaving 7 bases unmatched. Per germline, CDR1 MNHEY and CDR2 SMNVEV (reference sequence). This CDR3 region has 14 residues. As DNA, the CDR3 is TGTGCCAGCAGTTTATCGGGAGGGACAGGGCGACAGTACTTC. It translates to CASSLSGGTGRQYF.

CDR3 sequence: CASSLGTARLNNEQFF. As DNA, the CDR3 is TGCGCCAGCAGCTTGGGGACAGCCAGACTTAACAATGAGCAGTTCTTC. The chain uses TRBV5-1 and TRBJ2-1; a weak D match, TRBD1 (6 bases). Germline V gene lookup returns CDR1 SGHRS and CDR2 YFSETQ. Trimming removed 0 bases at V and 5 bases at J, with 15 bases between. The CDR3 runs to 16 residues.

The count of this clonotype is one. Relative to the germline gene, one junction end is altered; a read error may explain this. The rearrangement joins TRBV23-1 to TRBJ2-1; D is tentatively TRBD1 or TRBD2 (5 bases each). TRBV23-1 is an ORF for which the function is uncertain. The CDR3 is 14 amino acids. The CDR3 DNA follows: TGCGCCAGCAGTCCAATGGGACCTCAGGTCCGGATGATCTTC. It encodes CASSPMGPQVRMIF.